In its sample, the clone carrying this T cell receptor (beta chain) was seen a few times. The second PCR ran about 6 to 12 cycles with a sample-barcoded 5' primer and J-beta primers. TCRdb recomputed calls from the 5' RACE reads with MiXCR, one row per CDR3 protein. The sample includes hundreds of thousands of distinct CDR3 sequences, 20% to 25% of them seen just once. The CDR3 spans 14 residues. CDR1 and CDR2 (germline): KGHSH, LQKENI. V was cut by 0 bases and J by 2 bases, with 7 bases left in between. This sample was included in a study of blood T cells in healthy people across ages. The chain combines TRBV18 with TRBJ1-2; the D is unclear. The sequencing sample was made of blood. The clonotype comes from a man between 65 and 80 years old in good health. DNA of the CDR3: TGTGCCAGCTCACCACCGGGAAAGAACTATGGCTACACCTTC. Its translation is CASSPPGKNYGYTF. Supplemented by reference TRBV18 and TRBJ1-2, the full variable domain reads NAGVMQNPRHLVRRRGQEARLRCSPMKGHSHVYWYRQLPEEGLKFMVYLQKENIIDESGMPKERFSAEFPKEGPSILRIQQVVRGDSAAYFCASSPPGKNYGYTFGSGTRLTVV.